This T cell receptor beta chain was sequenced during a study of beta chain features in type 1 diabetes. Broader study findings: Possible PCR preference for shorter templates applied equally to patients and controls. All four CD4+ subsets from Type 1 diabetes patients carried moderately but significantly shorter TCRB CDR3s.

The germline CDR1 and CDR2 sequences are PRHDT and FYEKMQ (reference sequence). V was trimmed by 4 bases and J by 9 bases, leaving 15 bases between them. The CDR3 loop spans 13 amino acids. All of the isolated RNA was reverse transcribed, so expressed TCRB transcripts were sequenced. TCRdb's table, derived via immunoSEQ multiplex PCR, lists solely in-frame clones and lacks some. The profile shows 150,000 or so clones, 63% of them singletons. Turning to this clone: Its antigen is unknown.

The chain joins TRBV13 to TRBJ1-2; D remains unclear. This TCR was recovered from a man younger than 40 with type 1 diabetes. Sequenced: naive CD4+ T cells from blood. CDR3 sequence (DNA): TGTGCCAGCAGCTCGGACGGGCGGAGGAGCTACACCTTC. Protein: CASSSDGRRSYTF.